This TCR beta chain was identified during a study of graft-versus-host responses after intestinal transplantation. As for the study in general: Transplantation in recipients was multivisceral, liver-intestinal, or isolated intestinal. The whole recipient group had anti-thymocyte globulin induction followed by tacrolimus and steroids for two to four years.

CDR1 and CDR2 (germline): MDHEN, SYDVKM. This CDR3 comprises 15 residues. Trimming removed 6 bases from V and 3 bases from J; junction bases left unmatched: 10. About this clone itself: The antigen is not known.

Clones were read by immunoSEQ multiplex PCR, and TCRdb kept only the in-frame ones, dropping some. Here the sample spans about 51,000 clones, around 96% being singletons. Sample: unstimulated CD8+ T cells sorted from spleen or lymph node cells, taken before transplant. The source is a human donor who was the organ donor for an intestinal transplant. The J gene is TRBJ1-1, the V gene TRBV28; TRBD1 aligns across 7 bases. The CDR3 DNA is TGTGCCAGCAGGACAGGGTACCTAAGTGACACTGAAGCTTTCTTT. Amino acids: CASRTGYLSDTEAFF. Full variable domain (outside the CDR3, taken from reference TRBV28 and TRBJ1-1): DVKVTQSSRYLVKRTGEKVFLECVQDMDHENMFWYRQDPGLGLRLIYFSYDVKMKEKGDIPEGYSVSREKKERFSLILESASTNQTSMYLCASRTGYLSDTEAFFGQGTRLTVV.